The next 24 T cell receptor beta chains were all read from a single sample in a study of T-cell memory formation after mild COVID-19. Each CDR3 protein is one row after TCRdb ran MiXCR on the 5' RACE reads. The table has fewer than 550,000 distinct CDR3 sequences, roughly 20% seen once; the top ten hold approximately 8.4%. The sample taken for sequencing was PBMCs or a T cell subset sorted from them (not recorded which). These receptors originate from an adult woman who had mild COVID-19 (a few samples of this study predate the infection). Cell type and time point are not known.

This clonotype was detected ten times or more. The chain employs TRBV7-8 and TRBJ1-5, with 10 bases matching TRBD1. V shed 4 bases and J 3 bases; nucleotides not matched to a gene: 3. Germline CDR1 is SGHVS and CDR2 is FQNEAQ. The CDR3 has 15 residues. For the CDR3, the DNA is TGTGCCAGCAGCTACGGACAGGGGGACAATCAGCCCCAGCATTTT. Encoded protein: CASSYGQGDNQPQHF.

The chain joins TRBV10-3 to TRBJ2-7, with a weak D call TRBD2 (5 bases). CDR1 and CDR2 (germline): ENHRY, SYGVKD. There are 14 residues in the CDR3. V was pared by 0 bases and J by 2 bases, with 8 bases between. The CDR3: CAISESMGAYEQYF. The CDR3 DNA reads as TGTGCCATCAGTGAGTCGATGGGAGCCTACGAGCAGTACTTC.

This clonotype was detected only a few times. The chain recombines TRBV27 with TRBJ2-7; a weak D match, TRBD2 (5 bases). The ends were cut back, 3 bases at V and 2 bases at J, with 11 bases in the middle. Germline assignment: CDR1 MNHEY and CDR2 SMNVEV (reference sequence). CDR3 length equals 14 residues. CDR3 amino acids: CASSFGDRAYEQYF. In DNA, the CDR3 is TGTGCCAGCAGTTTCGGGGATAGGGCCTACGAGCAGTACTTC.

This clonotype came up a few times. J is TRBJ1-1 and V is TRBV28; D is possibly TRBD1 (5 bases). This CDR3 is 13 amino acids long. V was trimmed by 8 bases and J by 8 bases, leaving 18 bases between them. The germline V gene has CDR1 MDHEN and CDR2 SYDVKM. The CDR3 reads CASSNRGLEEAFF. CDR3 nucleotides: TGTGCCAGCTCCAACCGGGGGTTGGAAGAAGCTTTCTTT.

The chain employs TRBV3-1 and TRBJ2-7; D could derive from TRBD1 or TRBD2 (6 bases each). The CDR3 sequence is 14 residues long. Trimming cost V 1 base and J 3 bases, with 10 bases left between them. Per the germline V gene, CDR1 is LGHDT and CDR2 is YNNKEL (reference sequence). The CDR3 nucleotides read TGTGCCAGCAGCCAAGGGGGGGCCAGCTACGAGCAGTACTTC. Translated: CASSQGGASYEQYF.

In this sample, this clonotype turned up a few times. The V call is TRBV12-3 or TRBV12-4, the J call TRBJ1-1; D is ambiguous. The V end lost 3 bases, the J end lost 0 bases, and 11 bases lay between the germline ends. The CDR3 is 15 residues long. This chain's CDR3 is CASSFGREMNTEAFF. The CDR3 DNA is TGTGCCAGCAGTTTCGGCAGAGAAATGAACACTGAAGCTTTCTTT.

This sequence joins TRBV5-1 and TRBJ2-2, with D perhaps TRBD2 (6 bases). V lost 4 bases and J 0 bases, leaving 10 bases between the germline ends. CDR1 and CDR2 (germline): SGHRS, YFSETQ. The CDR3 contains 15 residues. The CDR3 is CASSPAGPNTGELFF. The CDR3 DNA is TGCGCCAGCAGCCCAGCGGGCCCGAACACCGGGGAGCTGTTTTTT.

This clonotype was observed a few times. This chain uses TRBV6-5 with TRBJ1-1; D possibly corresponds to TRBD1 (5 bases). Germline V gene sequence: CDR1 MNHEY, CDR2 SVGAGI. The CDR3 covers 13 residues. The ends were cut back, 2 bases at V and 7 bases at J, with 11 bases in the middle. The CDR3 loop reads CASSYPLGDEAFF. The CDR3 DNA is TGTGCCAGCAGTTACCCTTTAGGGGATGAAGCTTTCTTT.

V gene TRBV18 combines with J gene TRBJ2-7; 10 bases align to TRBD2. Germline V lookup: CDR1 KGHSH, CDR2 LQKENI. CDR3 length: 15 amino acids. Trimming took 3 bases from V and 6 from J; bases not matched to a gene: 8. CDR3 DNA: TGTGCCAGCTCACCTTATAGCGGGAGGCTCTCCGAGCAGTACTTC. Its protein is CASSPYSGRLSEQYF.

The chain has TRBV4-2 and TRBJ2-5; tentatively, D is TRBD2 (5 bases). From germline, CDR1 is LGHNA and CDR2 YNFKEQ. The CDR3 totals 15 residues. The V and J ends lost 4 bases and 0 bases respectively, with 12 bases between them. CDR3 sequence reads: CASSPNPGNQETQYF. The CDR3 nucleotides are TGTGCCAGCAGCCCGAATCCGGGAAACCAAGAGACCCAGTACTTC.

The rearrangement links TRBV6-2 or TRBV6-3 to TRBJ2-7; 9 bases are shared with TRBD2. This CDR3 is built from 18 residues. Germline V gene sequence: CDR1 MNHEY, CDR2 SVGEGT. V shed 6 bases and J 6 bases; nucleotides not matched to a gene: 21. Written as DNA, the CDR3 is TGTGCCAGCAGGACCTCGCGGGAGGGCCCCATCGCGCTCGTCGAGCAGTACTTC. As protein: CASRTSREGPIALVEQYF.

The rearrangement links TRBV9 to TRBJ2-7, with a tentative D call TRBD1 (5 bases). Trimming removed 0 bases from V and 2 bases from J, with 12 bases in between. Germline-derived CDR1 and CDR2 are SGDLS and YYNGEE. The CDR3 length is 15 residues. The CDR3 region is CASSVGAGWTYEQYF. The CDR3 bases are TGTGCCAGCAGCGTAGGCGCAGGGTGGACCTACGAGCAGTACTTC.

The chain recombines TRBV12-3 or TRBV12-4 with TRBJ2-1, with 8 bases aligning to TRBD2. The CDR3 is made up of 16 amino acids. The trim removed 5 bases at V and 5 bases at J, leaving 11 bases unmatched. The CDR3 loop is CASSPVRGGRDNEQFF. The CDR3 DNA sequence: TGTGCCAGCAGTCCCGTCCGGGGGGGGCGAGACAATGAGCAGTTCTTC.

The chain uses TRBV6-5 and TRBJ2-7, with TRBD1 as a possible D gene (6 bases). This CDR3 comprises 17 residues. Trimming pared 8 bases from V and 4 bases from J, leaving 27 bases between. In germline, CDR1 is MNHEY, CDR2 SVGAGI. The CDR3 is CASAGTPTTVGLYEQYF. The DNA for the CDR3 is TGTGCCAGCGCCGGGACACCGACTACTGTGGGATTATACGAGCAGTACTTC.

The V gene is TRBV29-1, the J gene TRBJ2-5, with a tentative D call TRBD1 (5 bases). Trimming took 6 bases from V and 4 from J, leaving 15 bases between them. Germline CDR1 is SQVTM and CDR2 is ANQGSEA. The CDR3 length is 13 residues. CDR3 sequence (DNA): TGCAGCGTGACCCTCCTAAGGGGAGAGACCCAGTACTTC. As protein: CSVTLLRGETQYF.

The chain carries TRBV9 and TRBJ2-3, with a weak D call TRBD2 (5 bases). V was pared by 6 bases and J by 0 bases, with 11 bases between. The CDR3 consists of 14 residues. Germline CDR1 and CDR2: SGDLS and YYNGEE. CDR3 in amino acids: CASTLAPSTDTQYF. DNA of the CDR3: TGTGCCAGCACCCTAGCTCCGAGCACAGATACGCAGTATTTT.

V usage is TRBV12-3 or TRBV12-4 and J usage is TRBJ2-7; D is unclear. The CDR3 consists of 11 residues. V lost 3 bases and J lost 7, with 7 bases in between. CDR3 sequence (DNA): TGTGCCAGCAGTTTCGGGCAGGAGCAGTACTTC. It is translated as CASSFGQEQYF.

Only a few counts were recorded for this clonotype. This sequence joins TRBV5-5 and TRBJ2-7, with no clear D. CDR1 SGHKS and CDR2 YYEKEE come from the germline V gene (reference sequence). Trimming stripped 0 bases from V and 9 bases from J, with 10 bases between. The CDR3 extends over 12 amino acids. The CDR3 sequence is CASSLDWTGQYF. CDR3 sequence (DNA): TGTGCCAGCAGCTTGGACTGGACGGGGCAGTACTTC.

In its sample, this clonotype was seen a few times. The CDR3 DNA reads TGTGCCAGCAGTCAGGAACAGGGTACCGGAATAACGAACACCGGGGAGCTGTTTTTT. Translation: CASSQEQGTGITNTGELFF. The rearrangement uses TRBV27 and TRBJ2-2; D perhaps matches TRBD1 (6 bases). The CDR3 length is 19 residues. V lost 5 bases and J lost 0, with 22 bases in between. Germline lookup yields CDR1 MNHEY and CDR2 SMNVEV (reference sequence).

V gene TRBV11-1 combines with J gene TRBJ1-3; TRBD1 is a possible D gene (6 bases). Germline loops: CDR1 SGHAT, CDR2 FQDESV (reference sequence). The CDR3 has 14 amino acids. Trimming pared 4 bases from V and 1 base from J, leaving 8 bases between. In DNA form, the CDR3 reads TGTGCCAGCAGCTCGGGGACATCTGGAAACACCATATATTTT. Translation gives CASSSGTSGNTIYF.

This clonotype was counted only a few times. The chain carries TRBV12-3 or TRBV12-4 and TRBJ2-3; 16 positions match TRBD2. J was trimmed by 15 bases and V by 5 bases; bases with no gene match: 5. This CDR3 is built from 13 residues. The CDR3 DNA sequence: TGTGCCAGCAGTCCCGGGACTAGCGGGGGGGCATATTTT. Translation gives CASSPGTSGGAYF.

The chain uses TRBV9 and TRBJ2-7; D might be TRBD2 (6 bases). CDR1 and CDR2 (germline): SGDLS, YYNGEE. V was cut by 3 bases and J by 2 bases, with 12 bases left in between. The CDR3 contains 14 residues. The CDR3 DNA reads TGTGCCAGCAGCGAGGGACTCTCAGCCTACGAGCAGTACTTC. Amino acid sequence: CASSEGLSAYEQYF.

In this sample, this clonotype turned up a few times. The chain has TRBV6-5 and TRBJ2-2; 14 bases line up with TRBD2. With V trimmed by 4 bases and J by 5 bases, 9 bases remained unmatched. CDR3 size: 18 residues. Germline CDR1 is MNHEY and CDR2 is SVGAGI. This CDR3 is CASSSQRLAGGRTGELFF. The CDR3 nucleotides read TGTGCCAGCAGTTCCCAGAGACTAGCGGGAGGGCGGACCGGGGAGCTGTTTTTT.

This clonotype was picked up a small number of times. The chain combines TRBV11-2 with TRBJ2-5; tentative D call: TRBD2 (6 bases). This CDR3 contains 15 residues. V dropped 3 bases and J dropped 4 bases, with 15 bases sitting between them. Germline CDR1 and CDR2: SGHAT and FQNNGV. The CDR3, as DNA: TGTGCCAGCAGCTTTTTCGGGGGAGAGGTAGAGACCCAGTACTTC. Its translation is CASSFFGGEVETQYF.